This is a list of T cell receptor beta chains from one sample in a study of T cell changes during pregnancy in multiple sclerosis. Method: immunoSEQ multiplex PCR; TCRdb's copy keeps in-frame clones and lacks some. The sample yields around 28,000 clones, 90% seen once. The sample in question was CD8+ T cells from peripheral blood mononuclear cells, obtained in the second trimester of pregnancy. The receptors come from a female donor with multiple sclerosis, enrolled in a pregnancy study. Both conserved end residues are part of each CDR3. Each record gives: D gene, J gene, clone size, V gene, CDR3 DNA, CDR3 protein. D genes are given only for firm matches. Size is stated for part of the rows, as once, few or many counts, or as a class when the clone is expanded.

d_call: .; j_call: TRBJ2-1; clone_size: .; v_call: TRBV11-2; cdr3_nt: TGTGCCAGCAGCTCCGCCCTAGTCAATGAGCAGTTCTTC; cdr3_aa: CASSSALVNEQFF
d_call: TRBD2; j_call: TRBJ2-7; clone_size: .; v_call: TRBV2; cdr3_nt: TGTGCCAGCCTGGGGGTAGCGGGAACCTACGAGCAGTACTTC; cdr3_aa: CASLGVAGTYEQYF
d_call: TRBD2; j_call: TRBJ2-1; clone_size: .; v_call: TRBV27; cdr3_nt: TGTGCCAGCAGGCGGACTAGCGGGAATCTTTACAATGAGCAGTTCTTC; cdr3_aa: CASRRTSGNLYNEQFF
d_call: TRBD2; j_call: TRBJ2-1; clone_size: .; v_call: TRBV7-3; cdr3_nt: TGTGCCAGCAGCTTTATGACTAGCGGGAGCTACAATGAGCAGTTCTTC; cdr3_aa: CASSFMTSGSYNEQFF
d_call: .; j_call: TRBJ2-2; clone_size: .; v_call: TRBV25-1; cdr3_nt: TGTGCCAGCAGTCCGACCCAGGGGACCGGGGAGCTGTTTTTT; cdr3_aa: CASSPTQGTGELFF
d_call: TRBD2; j_call: TRBJ2-2; clone_size: .; v_call: TRBV7-9; cdr3_nt: TGTGCCAGCCGATGGACTAGTTTGTCCCCGTACACCGGGGAGCTGTTTTTT; cdr3_aa: CASRWTSLSPYTGELFF
d_call: .; j_call: TRBJ2-2; clone_size: .; v_call: TRBV6-1; cdr3_nt: TGTGCCAGCAGTTATCGGGAGCACACCGGGGAGCTGTTTTTT; cdr3_aa: CASSYREHTGELFF
d_call: TRBD2; j_call: TRBJ2-7; clone_size: once; v_call: TRBV4-1; cdr3_nt: TGCGCCAGCAGCCAAGAACCCCCTCCTAGCGGGAGTTTCTACGAGCAGTACTTC; cdr3_aa: CASSQEPPPSGSFYEQYF
d_call: .; j_call: TRBJ2-1; clone_size: .; v_call: TRBV7-2; cdr3_nt: TGTGCCAGCAGCCGGAGCGGGCCCTACAATGAGCAGTTCTTC; cdr3_aa: CASSRSGPYNEQFF
d_call: TRBD1; j_call: TRBJ2-1; clone_size: .; v_call: TRBV6-4; cdr3_nt: TGTGCCAGCTCACGGGCCCCAGGGGGTGAAGTCAATGAGCAGTTCTTC; cdr3_aa: CASSRAPGGEVNEQFF
d_call: .; j_call: TRBJ1-1; clone_size: .; v_call: TRBV6-5; cdr3_nt: TGTGCCAGCAGGAGGGTGAACACTGAAGCTTTCTTT; cdr3_aa: CASRRVNTEAFF
d_call: TRBD1; j_call: TRBJ2-1; clone_size: .; v_call: TRBV11-3; cdr3_nt: TGTGCCAGCAGCTTACCAGGACAGGGATGGAATGAGCAGTTCTTC; cdr3_aa: CASSLPGQGWNEQFF
d_call: TRBD1; j_call: TRBJ1-1; clone_size: .; v_call: TRBV10-3; cdr3_nt: TGTGCCATCAGTGCCGACAGGGAGACTGAAGCTTTCTTT; cdr3_aa: CAISADRETEAFF
d_call: .; j_call: TRBJ2-1; clone_size: .; v_call: TRBV4-1; cdr3_nt: TGCGCCAGCAGCCAAGTCGGTAATGAGCAGTTCTTC; cdr3_aa: CASSQVGNEQFF
d_call: .; j_call: TRBJ1-1; clone_size: few; v_call: TRBV4-1; cdr3_nt: TGCGCCAGCAGCCAACCAGGGCTAACTGAAGCTTTCTTT; cdr3_aa: CASSQPGLTEAFF